These 22 T cell receptor beta chains share one sample of origin, sequenced in a study of blood T cells in healthy people across ages. For the second PCR, which ran for about 6 to 11 cycles, a sample-barcoded 5' primer and a J-beta primer mix were used. TCRdb reanalysed the 5' RACE reads using MiXCR and keeps one entry per CDR3 protein. The sample contains around 1,000,000 distinct CDR3 sequences, under 30% of which appear only once. These data also featured in a second study, about T cells of mothers and their children.

Source material: blood. The receptors come from a girl aged 2 to 10 in good health.

This clonotype was observed a handful of times. The chain employs TRBV13 and TRBJ2-3; 12 bases align to TRBD2. The length of the CDR3 is 15 residues. CDR1 is PRHDT and CDR2 is FYEKMQ in the germline V gene (reference sequence). V lost 5 bases to trimming and J lost 5 bases; unmatched junction nucleotides: 5. CDR3: CASSPSGGAQDTQYF. Written as DNA, the CDR3 is TGTGCCAGCAGCCCTAGCGGGGGGGCCCAAGATACGCAGTATTTT.

This clonotype occurred a few times. The V call is TRBV7-9, the J call TRBJ2-1; D unclear. Germline V gene lookup returns CDR1 SEHNR and CDR2 FQNEAQ (reference sequence). Trimming removed 4 bases from V and 10 bases from J, with 5 bases in between. The CDR3 has 10 amino acids. CDR3: CASSWVEQFF. The CDR3 nucleotides are TGTGCCAGCAGCTGGGTAGAGCAGTTCTTC.

The V and J genes are TRBV6-2 or TRBV6-3 and TRBJ1-5, with D possibly being TRBD1 (5 bases). Trimming pared 6 bases from V and 6 bases from J, leaving 18 bases between. The CDR3 covers 15 residues. Germline V gene data show CDR1 as MNHEY and CDR2 as SVGEGT. Here the CDR3 DNA reads TGTGCCAGCAGCGGGGGGGACGGCTCGGTTCAGCCCCAGCATTTT. It yields the protein CASSGGDGSVQPQHF.

The chain combines TRBV29-1 with TRBJ2-1; no reliable D call. The CDR3 has 11 amino acids. Germline V lookup: CDR1 SQVTM, CDR2 ANQGSEA. Between the trimmed V and J ends, which lost 1 base and 12 bases, there was a span of 10 bases. As DNA, the CDR3 is TGCAGCGTTGAAGGATCATTGGGGCAGTTCTTC. Amino acids: CSVEGSLGQFF.

The chain recombines TRBV27 with TRBJ2-6; 8 bases map to TRBD1. The trim removed 4 bases at V and 3 bases at J, leaving 11 bases unmatched. CDR3 length: 18 residues. Germline CDR1 MNHEY, CDR2 SMNVEV (reference sequence). DNA of the CDR3: TGTGCCAGCAGTTCCACGCGACAGGGGACTTTTGGGGCCAACGTCCTGACTTTC. Its translation: CASSSTRQGTFGANVLTF.

The chain combines TRBV12-5 with TRBJ2-3; D unclear. Germline CDR1 and CDR2: LGHNT and FRNRAP. This CDR3 has 13 residues. Trimming removed 5 bases from V and 4 bases from J, with 10 bases in between. CDR3 DNA: TGTGCTAGTGGTCTCTTCATCGCAGATACGCAGTATTTT. This codes for CASGLFIADTQYF. The entire variable domain, with the rest obtained from reference TRBV12-5 and TRBJ2-3, is as follows: DARVTQTPRHKVTEMGQEVTMRCQPILGHNTVFWYRQTMMQGLELLAYFRNRAPLDDSGMPKDRFSAEMPDATLATLKIQPSEPRDSAVYFCASGLFIADTQYFGPGTRLTVL.

The rearrangement uses TRBV28 and TRBJ2-2; TRBD1 aligns across 9 bases. Germline assignment: CDR1 MDHEN and CDR2 SYDVKM. The V segment lost 7 bases and the J segment 3 bases; nucleotides outside the gene matches: 3. There are 14 residues in the CDR3. The CDR3 DNA follows: TGTGCCAGCACAACAGGGGGCTACACCGGGGAGCTGTTTTTT. The encoded protein is CASTTGGYTGELFF.

This sequence joins TRBV29-1 and TRBJ2-5, with a possible D match to TRBD1 (6 bases). Trimming took off 8 bases at V and 4 bases at J, with 20 bases between the two ends. The germline V gene has CDR1 SQVTM and CDR2 ANQGSEA. This CDR3 has 14 residues. The chain's CDR3 is CSISSTGMGETQYF. CDR3 sequence (DNA): TGCAGCATATCGAGTACAGGGATGGGAGAGACCCAGTACTTC.

J is TRBJ2-5 and V is TRBV28, with 7 bases identical to TRBD2. Looked up from germline, CDR1 is MDHEN and CDR2 is SYDVKM. CDR3 length: 14 amino acids. Unmatched junction bases numbered 10, after V lost 6 bases and J lost 6 bases. The CDR3 loop is CASSKTTSPKTQYF. In DNA form, the CDR3 reads TGTGCCAGCAGCAAGACGACTAGCCCCAAGACCCAGTACTTC.

This clonotype showed up just a few times. V usage is TRBV7-3 and J usage is TRBJ1-2; no firm D call. This CDR3 comprises 13 residues. Germline V CDR1 and CDR2: SGHTA, FQGTGA. V was clipped by 1 base and J by 4 bases, with 7 bases between them. The CDR3 sequence is CASSLSAGYGYTF. As DNA, the CDR3 is TGTGCCAGCAGCTTAAGCGCAGGCTATGGCTACACCTTC.

This rearrangement joins TRBV12-3 or TRBV12-4 to TRBJ2-3; 7 nucleotides match TRBD1. CDR3 length equals 13 residues. Germline trimming cut 6 bases from V and 4 bases from J; bases unmatched to any gene: 4. The CDR3 here is CASRPTGADTQYF. The CDR3 DNA reads as TGTGCCAGCAGACCAACAGGGGCAGATACGCAGTATTTT.

The rearrangement joins TRBV7-2 to TRBJ1-1; 7 bases agree with TRBD1. The CDR3 length is 16 residues. V trimming: 5 bases; J trimming: 0 bases; junction bases outside the gene matches: 9. CDR1 and CDR2 from the germline V gene are SGHTA and FQGNSA. CDR3 nucleotide sequence: TGTGCCAGCAGCGAAAGGCTGACAGGGTTGAACACTGAAGCTTTCTTT. Encoded protein: CASSERLTGLNTEAFF. Variable domain in full (rest from reference TRBV7-2 and TRBJ1-1): GAGVSQSPSNKVTEKGKDVELRCDPISGHTALYWYRQSLGQGLEFLIYFQGNSAPDKSGLPSDRFSAERTGGSVSTLTIQRTQQEDSAVYLCASSERLTGLNTEAFFGQGTRLTVV.

The rearrangement uses TRBV11-2 and TRBJ2-7, with D tentatively TRBD1 (5 bases). With 5 bases removed from V and 0 bases from J, the gap between germline ends came to 20 bases. Germline V gene data show CDR1 as SGHAT and CDR2 as FQNNGV. The CDR3 spans 17 residues. Here the CDR3 DNA reads TGTGCCAGCAGCCCGAGTGCTGAAGGGGAAAGCTCCTACGAGCAGTACTTC. This gives the protein CASSPSAEGESSYEQYF.

This sequence joins TRBV20-1 and TRBJ2-7; D is possibly TRBD1 (6 bases). The V and J ends lost 6 bases and 3 bases respectively, with 15 bases between them. The CDR3 extends over 13 amino acids. Germline-derived CDR1 and CDR2 are DFQATT and SNEGSKA (reference sequence). The CDR3 sequence: CSAPVDRLYEQYF. The CDR3, as DNA: TGCAGTGCGCCGGTGGACAGACTCTACGAGCAGTACTTC.

V usage is TRBV12-3 or TRBV12-4 and J usage is TRBJ2-5, with TRBD2 matching 9 bases. The length of the CDR3 is 13 residues. The ends lost 8 bases at V and 4 bases at J; junction bases unmatched: 5. This CDR3 reads CASQPTSGETQYF. The CDR3 DNA reads as TGTGCCAGCCAGCCGACTAGCGGAGAGACCCAGTACTTC.

The table lists this clonotype with many counts. At one end the junction does not follow the germline gene, possibly because of a read error. This chain uses TRBV5-1 with TRBJ2-7; a weak D match, TRBD1 (5 bases). This CDR3 contains 12 residues. CDR1 is SGHRS, CDR2 YFSETQ, per germline. The CDR3 protein is CASSLQGYEQYF. The DNA of the CDR3 is TGTGCCAGCAGCTTGCAGGGCTACGAGCAGTACTTC. The full variable domain, its missing parts supplied by reference TRBV5-1 and TRBJ2-7, is KAGVTQTPRYLIKTRGQQVTLSCSPISGHRSVSWYQQTPGQGLQFLFEYFSETQRNKGNFPGRFSGRQFSNSRSEMNVSTLELGDSALYLCASSLQGYEQYFGPGTRLTVT.

This clonotype was detected a few times. A much bigger clone sits one base away, suggesting this may be a read error. The chain is built from TRBV7-2 and TRBJ2-1; the match to TRBD2 covers 7 bases. This CDR3 is built from 16 residues. Germline CDR1 SGHTA, CDR2 FQGNSA. The J segment lost 5 bases and the V segment lost 6 bases, leaving 13 bases of the junction unmatched. Here the CDR3 reads CASRPPRVGGNNEQFF. The DNA of the CDR3 is TGTGCCAGCAGGCCTCCTAGAGTGGGGGGGAACAATGAGCAGTTCTTC.

A note on this clonotype: Relative to the germline gene, one junction end is altered; a read error may explain this. The chain recombines TRBV15 with TRBJ1-3; D gene unclear. Looked up from germline, CDR1 is LNHNV and CDR2 is YYDKDF (reference sequence). This CDR3 is 13 amino acids long. This chain's CDR3 is CATSRADGNTVYF. The CDR3 DNA follows: TGTGCCACCAGCCGGGCGGATGGAAACACCGTATATTTT. Complete variable domain (other parts from reference TRBV15 and TRBJ1-3): DAMVIQNPRYQVTQFGKPVTLSCSQTLNHNVMYWYQQKSSQAPKLLFHYYDKDFNNEADTPDNFQSRRPNTSFCFLDIRSPGLGDTAMYLCATSRADGNTVYFGEGSWLTVV.

V and J are TRBV10-3 and TRBJ1-2; the D gene is possibly TRBD1 (6 bases). Between the trimmed V and J ends, which lost 6 bases and 1 base, there was a span of 9 bases. Germline V gene data show CDR1 as ENHRY and CDR2 as SYGVKD. The CDR3 is 13 residues long. The CDR3 spells CAISPDSNYGYTF. The CDR3 coding sequence is TGTGCCATCAGCCCGGACAGTAACTATGGCTACACCTTC.

The chain employs TRBV18 and TRBJ1-2; a possible D gene is TRBD1 (6 bases). V gave up 0 bases and J gave up 8 bases, with 13 bases separating them. The germline gives CDR1 KGHSH, CDR2 LQKENI. The CDR3 is made up of 14 amino acids. Written as DNA, the CDR3 is TGTGCCAGCTCACCACCGGTCCCAGGGGAGGGCTACACCTTC. It yields the protein CASSPPVPGEGYTF.

This clonotype was counted a few times. The rearrangement links TRBV7-8 to TRBJ2-7; maybe TRBD1 (6 bases). The CDR3 is 16 residues long. Germline CDR1 and CDR2: SGHVS and FQNEAQ. The V and J ends lost 5 bases and 0 bases respectively, with 17 bases between them. The CDR3 protein is CASSRDRGIGSYEQYF. In nucleotides, the CDR3 is TGTGCCAGCAGCCGAGATAGGGGGATAGGCTCCTACGAGCAGTACTTC. Complete variable domain (other parts from reference TRBV7-8 and TRBJ2-7): GAGVSQSPRYKVAKRGQDVALRCDPISGHVSLFWYQQALGQGPEFLTYFQNEAQLDKSGLPSDRFFAERPEGSVSTLKIQRTQQEDSAVYLCASSRDRGIGSYEQYFGPGTRLTVT.

This clonotype is a singleton in its sample. V is TRBV6-2 or TRBV6-3 and J is TRBJ2-5, with TRBD1 as a possible D gene (6 bases). Per germline, CDR1 MNHEY and CDR2 SVGEGT. The CDR3 spans 16 residues. V gave up 5 bases and J gave up 5 bases, with 21 bases separating them. CDR3 bases: TGTGCCAGCAGTCTTAGCCGGACAGTCCGAACGGAGACCCAGTACTTC. This encodes CASSLSRTVRTETQYF.